The rows below give T cell receptor beta chains drawn from one sample of a study of Ad26.COV2.S vaccination and SARS-CoV-2 variants. Here immunoSEQ multiplex PCR was the method, and the copy in TCRdb shows in-frame clones only, minus some. The sample holds a few hundred thousand clones; approximately 90% are singletons and the top ten take 12%. Sequencing was performed on peripheral blood, taken in a trial of Ad26.COV2.S vaccine versus placebo. The receptors come from a person between 18 and 65 years old who received the Ad26.COV2.S COVID-19 vaccine or a placebo. The CDR3 runs from the conserved cysteine through the conserved F or W. A D gene is named only where the DNA matches it firmly. The size entry is marked missing in some rows and otherwise reads once, few, many or a size class.

d_call	clone_size	v_call	j_call	cdr3_aa	cdr3_nt
TRBD2	.	TRBV19	TRBJ2-3	CASSKTSGRPGTDTQYF	TGTGCCAGTAGTAAAACTAGCGGGAGGCCGGGCACAGATACGCAGTATTTT
TRBD2	few	TRBV11-2	TRBJ2-2	CASSPWGLIPGELFF	TGTGCCAGCAGCCCCTGGGGACTAATTCCAGGGGAGCTGTTTTTT
.	.	TRBV5-1	TRBJ1-2	CASSLTINYGYTF	TGCGCCAGCAGCTTGACGATTAACTATGGCTACACCTTC
.	.	TRBV5-4	TRBJ2-5	CASSLTRNQETQYF	TGTGCCAGCAGCTTAACCAGAAACCAAGAGACCCAGTACTTC
TRBD2	.	TRBV29-1	TRBJ2-5	CSVVAGGPQETQYF	TGCAGCGTTGTGGCGGGAGGGCCCCAAGAGACCCAGTACTTC
TRBD2	.	TRBV10-3	TRBJ2-5	CAIRAGDAETQYF	TGTGCCATCCGAGCGGGGGATGCGGAGACCCAGTACTTC
TRBD2	.	TRBV9	TRBJ2-1	CASSGTSLFDEQFF	TGTGCCAGCAGCGGGACTAGCTTATTCGATGAGCAGTTCTTC
.	.	TRBV28	TRBJ2-1	CASSYGYGPQEGNEQFF	TGTGCCAGCAGTTACGGTTACGGCCCGCAAGAGGGCAATGAGCAGTTCTTC
TRBD1	few	TRBV6-5	TRBJ2-6	CAIGQGPSGANVLTF	TGTGCCATCGGACAGGGACCCTCTGGGGCCAACGTCCTGACTTTC
.	.	TRBV30	TRBJ2-2	CAWSVLVTGELFF	TGTGCCTGGAGTGTCCTAGTCACCGGGGAGCTGTTTTTT
.	.	TRBV11-2	TRBJ2-2	CASSLYFGTEVGELFF	TGTGCCAGCAGCTTATATTTTGGTACGGAGGTCGGGGAGCTGTTTTTT
TRBD1	.	TRBV30	TRBJ2-7	CAWSKRLTDRGTYEQYF	TGTGCCTGGAGTAAGAGGCTGACGGACAGGGGCACCTACGAGCAGTACTTC
TRBD2	.	TRBV2	TRBJ2-7	CASVSGLALGEQYF	TGTGCCAGCGTGTCGGGACTAGCCCTTGGAGAGCAGTACTTC
.	.	TRBV7-2	TRBJ1-5	CASSSHPNQPQHF	TGTGCCAGCAGCTCCCACCCAAATCAGCCCCAGCATTTT
.	.	TRBV28	TRBJ2-7	CASSLSGTVSYEQYF	TGTGCCAGCAGTTTATCCGGGACGGTCTCCTACGAGCAGTACTTC
.	.	TRBV9	TRBJ2-5	CASSPGTFIGTQYF	TGTGCCAGCAGCCCGGGGACTTTCATAGGGACCCAGTACTTC
.	.	TRBV6-5	TRBJ1-2	CASSRQGNYGYTF	TGTGCCAGCAGTCGTCAGGGGAACTATGGCTACACCTTC
.	.	TRBV20-1	TRBJ2-7	CSARLAYEQYF	TGCAGTGCTAGATTGGCCTACGAGCAGTACTTC
.	once	TRBV9	TRBJ2-6	CASSVTLSGANVLTF	TGTGCCAGCAGCGTAACCCTTTCTGGGGCCAACGTCCTGACTTTC
.	.	TRBV12-5	TRBJ2-3	CASSEGLRPTDTQYF	TGTGCTAGTTCTGAGGGACTGCGACCCACAGATACGCAGTATTTT
.	.	TRBV6-2/TRBV6-3	TRBJ2-7	CASSSEGETGEQYF	TGTGCCAGCAGTTCCGAGGGGGAGACTGGTGAGCAGTACTTC
.	.	TRBV12-3/TRBV12-4	TRBJ2-2	CASSWGAGELFF	TGTGCCAGCAGTTGGGGAGCCGGGGAGCTGTTTTTT
.	.	TRBV21-1	TRBJ1-1	CARGRAHMNTEAFF	TGTGCCAGAGGCAGGGCCCACATGAACACTGAAGCTTTCTTT
.	.	TRBV4-3	TRBJ1-1	CASSHGVGNTEAFF	TGCGCCAGCAGCCACGGTGTAGGAAACACTGAAGCTTTCTTT
.	.	TRBV2	TRBJ2-1	CASSDVTVTYNEQFF	TGTGCCAGCAGTGATGTAACGGTGACCTACAATGAGCAGTTCTTC
TRBD1	.	TRBV5-4	TRBJ2-6	CASSPIRDRGLGANVLTF	TGTGCCAGCAGTCCTATCCGGGACAGGGGGCTTGGGGCCAACGTCCTGACTTTC
.	.	TRBV10-1	TRBJ2-4	CASSELGTKNIQYF	TGCGCCAGCAGTGAGTTGGGAACCAAAAACATTCAGTACTTC
.	.	TRBV4-1	TRBJ2-3	CASSQDLSDTQYF	TGCGCCAGCAGCCAAGATCTATCGGATACGCAGTATTTT
.	.	TRBV27	TRBJ1-5	CASSLVGRVGFQPQHF	TGTGCCAGCAGTTTAGTAGGCAGGGTAGGTTTCCAGCCCCAGCATTTT
TRBD1	.	TRBV27	TRBJ1-4	CASSHYPGTGDEKLFF	TGTGCCAGCAGCCATTATCCCGGGACAGGGGACGAAAAACTGTTTTTT
TRBD1	.	TRBV6-5	TRBJ1-2	CASSRRTGGLYGYTF	TGTGCCAGCAGCCGACGGACAGGGGGGCTTTATGGCTACACCTTC
TRBD2	.	TRBV5-1	TRBJ2-3	CASSLVALAEFTDTQYF	TGCGCCAGCAGCTTGGTTGCCCTAGCGGAATTCACAGATACGCAGTATTTT
TRBD1	.	TRBV7-9	TRBJ1-5	CASSLGGQGSQPQHF	TGTGCCAGCAGCTTAGGGGGACAGGGTAGTCAGCCCCAGCATTTT
TRBD2	.	TRBV28	TRBJ2-5	CASSMTSGRGETQYF	TGTGCCAGCAGTATGACTAGCGGGAGAGGTGAGACCCAGTACTTC
.	.	TRBV28	TRBJ2-7	CASSPSRSSYEQYF	TGTGCCAGCAGCCCTAGCCGGAGCTCCTACGAGCAGTACTTC
.	.	TRBV7-9	TRBJ1-3	CASSLDISGNTIYF	TGTGCCAGCAGCTTGGACATCTCTGGAAACACCATATATTTT
.	.	TRBV3-1/TRBV3-2	TRBJ1-1	CASSQKAGTNTEAFF	TGTGCCAGCAGCCAAAAAGCAGGGACTAACACTGAAGCTTTCTTT
.	.	TRBV10-3	TRBJ2-7	CAISGFSGSYEQYF	TGTGCCATCAGTGGGTTTTCGGGGTCCTACGAGCAGTACTTC
.	.	TRBV24-1	TRBJ2-2	CATSDPNRGELFF	TGTGCCACCAGTGACCCGAATAGGGGGGAGCTGTTTTTT
TRBD2	.	TRBV6-2/TRBV6-3	TRBJ2-7	CASSNHLGTSGSRHEQYF	TGTGCCAGCAGTAACCACCTCGGGACTAGCGGGAGTCGCCACGAGCAGTACTTC
.	.	TRBV12-3/TRBV12-4	TRBJ2-7	CASSLSEDEQYF	TGTGCCAGCAGTTTATCCGAGGACGAGCAGTACTTC